The present entry profiles one T cell receptor (beta chain) with its context. Sequencing was performed with immunoSEQ multiplex PCR; in TCRdb, only in-frame clones are kept and a portion is missing. This repertoire shows some 80,000 clones, around 93% found once; its top ten account for over 2%. These data originate in a study of T cell changes during pregnancy in multiple sclerosis. V was trimmed by 5 bases and J by 6 bases, leaving 21 bases between them. This CDR3 comprises 16 residues. Looked up from germline, CDR1 is SGHTA and CDR2 is FQGTGA. This material consisted of peripheral blood, taken in the third trimester of pregnancy. The V call is TRBV7-3, the J call TRBJ2-3; TRBD2 is a possible D gene (6 bases). The clonotype was recovered from a female donor with multiple sclerosis, enrolled in a pregnancy study. The CDR3: CASSPNSGLRGDTQYF. The DNA for the CDR3 is TGTGCCAGCAGCCCAAACTCGGGACTTCGGGGGGATACGCAGTATTTT.